This T cell receptor (beta chain) was obtained from a study of response to subunit inactivated influenza vaccine. One entry per CDR3 protein results from TCRdb running MiXCR on the RT-PCR reads. In the table there are roughly 630,000 distinct CDR3 sequences, 11% to 15% of which are singletons. V shed 5 bases, J shed 0 bases, and the junction held 2 bases outside the gene matches. Germline assignment: CDR1 SGHDT and CDR2 YYEEEE. The CDR3 length is 14 residues. About this clonotype itself: This may stem from a read error, because a much larger clone lies one nucleotide away.

This sample comprised PBMCs from blood, obtained around 14 days before vaccination. This receptor was taken from a man aged 50 to 59 who received an inactivated influenza vaccine. V is TRBV5-6 and J is TRBJ2-1; 7 bases match TRBD1. The CDR3 spells CASRDRSSYNEQFF. The DNA of the CDR3 is TGTGCCAGCAGGGACAGGAGCTCCTACAATGAGCAGTTCTTC. Variable domain in full (rest from reference TRBV5-6 and TRBJ2-1): DAGVTQSPTHLIKTRGQQVTLRCSPKSGHDTVSWYQQALGQGPQFIFQYYEEEERQRGNFPDRFSGHQFPNYSSELNVNALLLGDSALYLCASRDRSSYNEQFFGPGTRLTVL.